The clone carrying this T cell receptor (beta chain) was counted only a few times. These data come from a study of identical twins. This CDR3 region has 13 residues. Between the trimmed V and J ends, which lost 6 bases and 7 bases, there was a span of 12 bases. TCRdb redid the calling of the 5' RACE reads with MiXCR, one entry per CDR3 protein. The profile covers approximately 890,000 distinct CDR3 sequences, with over 9% appearing a single time and roughly 1.6% taken by the ten largest. The data were also submitted as part of a second study, on yellow fever vaccine responses in identical twins.

This chain connects TRBV12-3 or TRBV12-4 to TRBJ2-2; D is ambiguous. The source material was PBMCs. This clonotype originated in a woman aged 18-35 years in good health. The CDR3, as DNA: TGTGCCAGCAGCCCCCACAAGGGCGGGGAGCTGTTTTTT. The encoded protein is CASSPHKGGELFF.